What follows are 13 T cell receptor beta chains derived from one specimen sequenced in a study of blood T cell repertoires in COVID-19. Measured with immunoSEQ multiplex PCR; TCRdb has only the in-frame clones, and not every one. The sample carries about 52,000 clones, 82% recorded once. Sample: peripheral blood. The source is a man aged 80 or over with COVID-19, enrolled during active disease.

This rearrangement joins TRBV13 to TRBJ2-3, with 12 positions matching TRBD2. The J segment lost 4 bases and the V segment lost 5 bases, leaving 7 bases of the junction unmatched. This CDR3 comprises 16 residues. In germline, CDR1 is PRHDT, CDR2 FYEKMQ (reference sequence). CDR3 protein: CASSPRTSGDADTQYF. The CDR3, as DNA: TGTGCCAGCAGCCCTAGGACTAGCGGGGATGCAGATACGCAGTATTTT.

This sequence joins TRBV5-1 and TRBJ2-5; TRBD2 might be the D (6 bases). This CDR3 region has 14 residues. The V gene lost 0 bases and the J gene lost 3 bases, with 9 bases spanning the gap. Germline CDR1 SGHRS, CDR2 YFSETQ. CDR3 in amino acids: CASSLGLVEETQYF. The CDR3 bases are TGCGCCAGCAGCTTGGGACTAGTGGAAGAGACCCAGTACTTC. The complete variable domain, with remaining parts taken from reference TRBV5-1 and TRBJ2-5, reads KAGVTQTPRYLIKTRGQQVTLSCSPISGHRSVSWYQQTPGQGLQFLFEYFSETQRNKGNFPGRFSGRQFSNSRSEMNVSTLELGDSALYLCASSLGLVEETQYFGPGTRLLVL.

The chain couples TRBV9 to TRBJ1-1; 7 positions agree with TRBD1. This CDR3 spans 13 amino acids. J gave up 6 bases and V 3 bases, and 5 bases lay outside the gene matches. Germline CDR1 and CDR2: SGDLS and YYNGEE. This CDR3 reads CASSGTGFAEAFF. In nucleotides, the CDR3 is TGTGCCAGCAGCGGGACAGGATTCGCTGAAGCTTTCTTT. The full variable domain, rest sourced from reference TRBV9 and TRBJ1-1, is DSGVTQTPKHLITATGQRVTLRCSPRSGDLSVYWYQQSLDQGLQFLIQYYNGEERAKGNILERFSAQQFPDLHSELNLSSLELGDSALYFCASSGTGFAEAFFGQGTRLTVV.

The CDR3 loop is CASSRRLAGGPNTGELFF. The DNA for the CDR3 is TGTGCCAGCAGCCGAAGACTAGCGGGAGGGCCGAACACCGGGGAGCTGTTTTTT. This chain links TRBV11-2 with TRBJ2-2; 14 bases are shared with TRBD2. The CDR3 is 18 amino acids. Germline trimming cut 5 bases from V and 0 bases from J; bases unmatched to any gene: 5. Germline CDR1 reads SGHAT; CDR2 reads FQNNGV.

CDR3 nucleotide sequence: TGTGCCTGGGGGGGAGGGGGATACTCTGGAAACACCATATATTTT. It yields the protein CAWGGGGYSGNTIYF. The chain couples TRBV30 to TRBJ1-3; tentatively, D is TRBD1 (6 bases). V lost 5 bases and J lost 0, with 14 bases in between. The CDR3 covers 15 residues. The germline V gene encodes CDR1 GTSNPN and CDR2 SVGIG (reference sequence).

V gene TRBV7-9 combines with J gene TRBJ1-2, with no clear D. The CDR3 sequence is 14 residues long. The germline CDR1 and CDR2 sequences are SEHNR and FQNEAQ (reference sequence). Trimming removed 2 bases from V and 5 bases from J, with 12 bases in between. The CDR3 nucleotides are TGTGCCAGCAGCTTAAGACTAGTGAAGTATGGCTACACCTTC. Translation: CASSLRLVKYGYTF. The complete variable domain, with remaining parts taken from reference TRBV7-9 and TRBJ1-2, reads DTGVSQNPRHKITKRGQNVTFRCDPISEHNRLYWYRQTLGQGPEFLTYFQNEAQLEKSRLLSDRFSAERPKGSFSTLEIQRTEQGDSAMYLCASSLRLVKYGYTFGSGTRLTVV.

The chain is built from TRBV10-3 and TRBJ1-4; 9 bases map to TRBD1. V lost 0 bases and J lost 7; bases outside the gene matches: 3. CDR1 is ENHRY, CDR2 SYGVKD, per germline. CDR3 length: 15 amino acids. The CDR3 region is CAISESGQGFEKLFF. The CDR3 coding sequence is TGTGCCATCAGTGAGTCGGGACAGGGTTTTGAAAAACTGTTTTTT.

V usage is TRBV2 and J usage is TRBJ1-5; 10 bases line up with TRBD1. Germline CDR1 and CDR2: SNHLY and FYNNEI. The CDR3 consists of 14 residues. V lost 4 bases and J lost 6; bases outside the gene matches: 3. The CDR3 loop reads CASSGQGASQPQHF. In DNA, the CDR3 is TGTGCCAGCAGTGGACAGGGGGCTAGTCAGCCCCAGCATTTT.

The chain recombines TRBV4-3 with TRBJ1-2, with D tentatively TRBD1 (6 bases). CDR3 length: 15 amino acids. V was shortened by 6 bases and J by 4 bases, with 18 bases between the two germline ends. Germline CDR1 LGHNA, CDR2 YSLEER. The CDR3 loop reads CASRLELDSTYGYTF. In nucleotides, the CDR3 is TGCGCCAGCAGGCTGGAATTGGACAGTACCTATGGCTACACCTTC.

This clone was counted between two and nine times. The chain couples TRBV15 to TRBJ1-1; D not certain. Trimming cost V 0 bases and J 4 bases, with 12 bases left between them. There are 15 residues in the CDR3. CDR1 and CDR2 from the germline V gene are LNHNV and YYDKDF (reference sequence). CDR3 coding DNA: TGTGCCACCAGCAGAGACCCCAGGTTAAGCACTGAAGCTTTCTTT. Translating gives CATSRDPRLSTEAFF.

J is TRBJ2-1 and V is TRBV5-5, with 7 bases that match TRBD2. V was pared by 0 bases and J by 3 bases, with 18 bases of the junction left unmatched. This CDR3 is built from 20 residues. Germline V gene lookup returns CDR1 SGHKS and CDR2 YYEKEE (reference sequence). The chain's CDR3 is CASSLAASGTLRVGYNEQFF. The DNA of the CDR3 is TGTGCCAGCAGCTTGGCGGCTAGCGGAACCCTCCGGGTCGGCTACAATGAGCAGTTCTTC.

This clone showed up just a few times. The chain joins TRBV5-4 to TRBJ2-2, with TRBD2 identical over 7 bases. V lost 0 bases and J lost 5; bases outside the gene matches: 7. The CDR3 has 16 residues. Looked up from germline, CDR1 is SGHNT and CDR2 is YYREEE (reference sequence). The CDR3 region is CASSLDVGGGTGELFF. CDR3 coding DNA: TGTGCCAGCAGCTTGGATGTTGGGGGAGGGACCGGGGAGCTGTTTTTT.

V usage is TRBV28 and J usage is TRBJ1-1, with 7 bases lining up with TRBD1. Trimming took 5 bases from V and 5 from J; bases not matched to a gene: 8. This CDR3 comprises 14 residues. Germline V CDR1 and CDR2: MDHEN, SYDVKM. The chain's CDR3 is CASSQTGAGTEAFF. The DNA of the CDR3 is TGTGCCAGCAGTCAAACAGGGGCGGGAACTGAAGCTTTCTTT.